These 32 T cell receptor beta chains originate from one sample sequenced in a study of blood T cell repertoires in COVID-19. Only in-frame clones appear in the TCRdb table, and some are missing; sequencing was by immunoSEQ multiplex PCR. The table includes 200,000 to 300,000 clones, 84% detected once. The material sequenced was peripheral blood. Every receptor here comes from a man aged 35 to 55 who had recovered from COVID-19.

The chain joins TRBV6-5 to TRBJ2-2, with D perhaps matching TRBD2 (5 bases). CDR3 length equals 14 residues. Germline CDR1 MNHEY, CDR2 SVGAGI. V was pared by 3 bases and J by 10 bases, with 15 bases between. The chain's CDR3 is CASSYTVAIEELFF. CDR3 in DNA: TGTGCCAGCAGTTATACTGTAGCGATAGAGGAGCTGTTTTTT.

In its sample, this clone was seen a few times. This chain joins TRBV10-3 and TRBJ2-7; possibly TRBD2 for D (6 bases). This CDR3 region has 15 residues. Germline-derived CDR1 and CDR2 are ENHRY and SYGVKD. Between the trimmed V and J ends, which lost 7 bases and 3 bases, there was a span of 19 bases. The CDR3 loop reads CAITEGSGVGYEQYF. Here the CDR3 DNA reads TGTGCCATCACCGAGGGTAGCGGTGTGGGCTACGAGCAGTACTTC.

Only a few counts were recorded for this clone. V gene TRBV7-9 combines with J gene TRBJ2-5; D possibly corresponds to TRBD1 (6 bases). Germline values: CDR1 SEHNR, CDR2 FQNEAQ (reference sequence). This CDR3 has 18 amino acids. V gave up 3 bases and J gave up 7 bases, with 27 bases separating them. Written as DNA, the CDR3 is TGTGCCAGCAGCTTTAGTTCCCGACAGGACTTCTTAAGGGGGACCCAGTACTTC. This translates into CASSFSSRQDFLRGTQYF.

This rearrangement joins TRBV29-1 to TRBJ2-1; 9 nucleotides match TRBD2. Germline V gene sequence: CDR1 SQVTM, CDR2 ANQGSEA. CDR3 length equals 13 residues. J lost 5 bases, V lost 4 bases, and 3 bases had no gene match. CDR3 DNA sequence: TGCAGCGTTGGCGGGGGGGCCCACAATGAGCAGTTCTTC. Amino acids: CSVGGGAHNEQFF.

V usage is TRBV5-1 and J usage is TRBJ2-4, with 8 bases lining up with TRBD1. The ends lost 4 bases at V and 8 bases at J; junction bases unmatched: 8. Germline V gives CDR1 SGHRS, CDR2 YFSETQ. CDR3 length equals 14 residues. The CDR3 spells CASSTGQGNDIQYF. The DNA of the CDR3 is TGCGCCAGCAGCACCGGACAGGGAAACGACATTCAGTACTTC.

This clone was seen just once. The rearrangement joins TRBV19 to TRBJ2-1, with D possibly being TRBD2 (6 bases). From germline, CDR1 is LNHDA and CDR2 SQIVND (reference sequence). This CDR3 has 15 amino acids. The V end was cut by 8 bases, the J end by 3 bases, with 17 bases between. CDR3 coding DNA: TGTGCCAGTGGCCGGGGAGGAAATAACTACAATGAGCAGTTCTTC. Amino acids: CASGRGGNNYNEQFF.

The gene calls are TRBV7-8 and TRBJ2-7; 8 bases map to TRBD2. The CDR3 runs 14 residues. V was clipped by 2 bases and J by 5 bases; unmatched bases: 5. The germline V gene encodes CDR1 SGHVS and CDR2 FQNEAQ. CDR3 loop: CASSLNSGANEQYF. Written as DNA, the CDR3 is TGTGCCAGCAGCTTAAATAGCGGGGCCAACGAGCAGTACTTC.

CDR3 protein: CASSYSAGTYTEAFF. CDR3 sequence (DNA): TGTGCCAGCAGTTACTCAGCGGGAACCTACACTGAAGCTTTCTTT. The gene calls are TRBV6-5 and TRBJ1-1, with D unresolved. The CDR3 runs to 15 residues. CDR1 is MNHEY, CDR2 SVGAGI, per germline. Trimming stripped 0 bases from V and 3 bases from J, with 11 bases between.

V gene TRBV18 combines with J gene TRBJ1-1, with D perhaps matching TRBD1 (5 bases). The CDR3 sequence is 13 residues long. Germline V gene lookup returns CDR1 KGHSH and CDR2 LQKENI. The germline V and J ends were trimmed by 3 bases and 5 bases, with 10 bases remaining between them. CDR3 region: CASSPEGLTEAFF. In DNA, the CDR3 is TGTGCCAGCTCACCGGAGGGGTTAACTGAAGCTTTCTTT.

V is TRBV9 and J is TRBJ2-1, with D uncertain. The germline V gene encodes CDR1 SGDLS and CDR2 YYNGEE. V shed 0 bases and J shed 9 bases, with 10 bases lying between them. This CDR3 is built from 13 residues. The CDR3: CASSVGIIGEQFF. CDR3 in DNA: TGTGCCAGCAGCGTAGGTATTATCGGTGAGCAGTTCTTC.

This clone was seen a few times. The chain links TRBV6-2 or TRBV6-3 to TRBJ2-7; D possibly corresponds to TRBD2 (6 bases). The germline CDR1 and CDR2 sequences are MNHEY and SVGEGT. Trimming left V 4 bases short and J 2 bases short, with 15 bases between. CDR3 length: 15 residues. CDR3 in amino acids: CASSSVRDFTYEQYF. Here the CDR3 DNA reads TGTGCCAGCAGTTCCGTCCGGGACTTTACCTACGAGCAGTACTTC.

The chain links TRBV2 to TRBJ1-1; D gene unclear. Between the trimmed V and J ends, which lost 6 bases and 4 bases, there was a span of 9 bases. Germline CDR1 SNHLY, CDR2 FYNNEI. The CDR3 contains 12 residues. The CDR3 coding sequence is TGTGCCAGCAGCGTCAGGATCACTGAAGCTTTCTTT. Its translation is CASSVRITEAFF.

The genes are TRBV12-5 and TRBJ1-3; D is possibly TRBD1 (5 bases). This CDR3 comprises 15 residues. V shed 4 bases and J shed 11 bases, with 21 bases lying between them. CDR1 and CDR2 (germline): LGHNT, FRNRAP. In DNA, the CDR3 is TGTGCTAGTGGTTCGGGCGTAGGGGCGTCCCCCCCCATATATTTT. This translates into CASGSGVGASPPIYF.

This chain connects TRBV5-1 to TRBJ2-5; unclear D gene. The CDR3 length is 12 residues. The germline V and J ends were trimmed by 0 bases and 7 bases, with 7 bases remaining between them. The germline V gene encodes CDR1 SGHRS and CDR2 YFSETQ. In DNA, the CDR3 is TGCGCCAGCAGCTTGGCCGGAGTGACCCAGTACTTC. Its translation is CASSLAGVTQYF.

The genes are TRBV10-3 and TRBJ2-3, with D possibly matching TRBD2 (5 bases). CDR1 is ENHRY and CDR2 is SYGVKD in the germline V gene. V lost 6 bases to trimming and J lost 0 bases, with 7 bases between them. This CDR3 spans 13 amino acids. Here the CDR3 reads CAIRTSSTDTQYF. The DNA of the CDR3 is TGTGCCATCAGAACTAGTAGCACAGATACGCAGTATTTT.

The rearrangement joins TRBV18 to TRBJ1-6; D is possibly TRBD1 (6 bases). This CDR3 has 14 amino acids. Germline-derived CDR1 and CDR2 are KGHSH and LQKENI. Trimming shortened V by 5 bases and J by 6 bases, and 11 bases separated the two germline ends. CDR3 DNA: TGTGCCAGCTCAACCGACAGGACTAATTCACCCCTCCACTTT. Its protein is CASSTDRTNSPLHF.

A single count supports this clone. V is TRBV5-6 and J is TRBJ2-4; TRBD1 aligns across 7 bases. CDR3 size: 14 residues. J was trimmed by 8 bases and V by 1 base; bases with no gene match: 6. Germline V lookup: CDR1 SGHDT, CDR2 YYEEEE. As DNA, the CDR3 is TGTGCCAGCAGCTTGCAGAGGGGGCTGGACATTCAGTACTTC. This sequence encodes CASSLQRGLDIQYF.

The chain joins TRBV14 to TRBJ1-1; D might be TRBD1 (5 bases). The ends were cut back, 4 bases at V and 4 bases at J, with 10 bases in the middle. The CDR3 loop spans 13 amino acids. The germline CDR1 and CDR2 sequences are SGHDN and FVKESK. The CDR3, as DNA: TGTGCCAGCAGCCTTCAGGGAGGCACTGAAGCTTTCTTT. Translated: CASSLQGGTEAFF.

This chain's CDR3 is CAWSATLAGAEYF. CDR3 nucleotides: TGTGCCTGGAGTGCTACACTAGCGGGAGCTGAGTATTTT. The chain combines TRBV30 with TRBJ2-3, with 11 bases fitting TRBD2. Germline V gene lookup returns CDR1 GTSNPN and CDR2 SVGIG (reference sequence). The CDR3 runs to 13 residues. V dropped 1 base and J dropped 13; count of bases not matched to a gene: 7.

The rearrangement joins TRBV7-9 to TRBJ2-3, with 10 bases aligning to TRBD2. Unmatched junction bases numbered 6, after V lost 1 base and J lost 2 bases. The germline V gene has CDR1 SEHNR and CDR2 FQNEAQ (reference sequence). The CDR3 is 17 amino acids. The CDR3 loop reads CASSLDVLAGATDTQYF. The DNA of the CDR3 is TGTGCCAGCAGCTTAGACGTGCTAGCGGGAGCCACAGATACGCAGTATTTT.

Only a few counts were recorded for this clone. The chain links TRBV7-6 to TRBJ2-7; 7 nucleotides agree with TRBD1. Unmatched junction bases numbered 10, after V lost 5 bases and J lost 3 bases. CDR1 SGHVS and CDR2 FNYEAQ come from the germline V gene. CDR3 length: 15 amino acids. Here the CDR3 DNA reads TGTGCCAGCAGCACATCTCCGGGACAGCACTACGAGCAGTACTTC. Its protein product is CASSTSPGQHYEQYF.

The chain is built from TRBV19 and TRBJ1-2; 7 bases are shared with TRBD1. Per germline, CDR1 LNHDA and CDR2 SQIVND (reference sequence). The CDR3 has 15 amino acids. V lost 6 bases, J lost 0 bases, and 7 bases stayed unmatched. In nucleotides, the CDR3 is TGTGCCAGTAGGCAACAGGGGCCTCCTAACTATGGCTACACCTTC. This sequence encodes CASRQQGPPNYGYTF.

The chain has TRBV27 and TRBJ1-6; 7 nucleotides match TRBD1. Per the germline V gene, CDR1 is MNHEY and CDR2 is SMNVEV (reference sequence). This CDR3 is built from 15 residues. V lost 2 bases to trimming and J lost 6 bases; unmatched junction nucleotides: 4. The CDR3 region has the DNA TGTGCCAGCAGTTTAAGGGGGCAGGGTAATTCACCCCTCCACTTT. Translating it yields CASSLRGQGNSPLHF.

V gene TRBV10-3 combines with J gene TRBJ1-2; 9 positions agree with TRBD1. This CDR3 comprises 13 residues. Germline V lookup: CDR1 ENHRY, CDR2 SYGVKD. J lost 7 bases, V lost 1 base, and 1 base had no gene match. In DNA form, the CDR3 reads TGTGCCATCAGTGAGTTGACAGGGGGTGGCTACACCTTC. Translated: CAISELTGGGYTF.

The rearrangement joins TRBV7-9 to TRBJ2-3; 7 nucleotides align to TRBD2. V gave up 1 base and J gave up 0 bases; unmatched junction bases: 10. Germline lookup yields CDR1 SEHNR and CDR2 FQNEAQ (reference sequence). The CDR3 has 18 residues. CDR3 nucleotide sequence: TGTGCCAGCAGCTTAGGAAGTAGCGGGCAGCCGAGCACAGATACGCAGTATTTT. Amino acids: CASSLGSSGQPSTDTQYF.

The chain couples TRBV5-6 to TRBJ2-1; 8 bases match TRBD2. CDR1 and CDR2 from the germline V gene are SGHDT and YYEEEE. The CDR3 extends over 12 amino acids. J gave up 12 bases and V 2 bases, and 4 bases lay outside the gene matches. CDR3 bases: TGTGCCAGCAGCTTCGGAGGGACTAGGCAGTTCTTC. Amino acid sequence: CASSFGGTRQFF.

This clone was seen only once. V usage is TRBV2 and J usage is TRBJ1-1; D may be TRBD1 (5 bases). The V gene's germline CDR1 is SNHLY and CDR2 FYNNEI. The V gene lost 3 bases and the J gene lost 0 bases, with 8 bases spanning the gap. The CDR3 consists of 14 residues. CDR3 loop: CASSDGGLNTEAFF. CDR3 nucleotides: TGTGCCAGCAGTGACGGGGGTTTGAACACTGAAGCTTTCTTT.

The chain has TRBV11-2 and TRBJ2-7, with TRBD1 identical over 7 bases. Germline V gene data show CDR1 as SGHAT and CDR2 as FQNNGV. Unmatched junction bases numbered 4, after V lost 2 bases and J lost 0 bases. The CDR3 contains 15 residues. The CDR3 nucleotides are TGTGCCAGCAGCTTAAGAGGGGGCACCTCCTACGAGCAGTACTTC. Its protein product is CASSLRGGTSYEQYF.

The V call is TRBV5-1, the J call TRBJ2-3, with unresolved D. Trimming removed 4 bases at V and 6 bases at J, with 6 bases between. The CDR3 length is 11 residues. Germline assignment: CDR1 SGHRS and CDR2 YFSETQ. The CDR3 DNA reads TGCGCCAGCAGCATCAGGGATACGCAGTATTTT. Translation gives CASSIRDTQYF.

The V call is TRBV5-1, the J call TRBJ2-2; 13 bases align to TRBD2. V was pared by 2 bases and J by 1 base, with 2 bases of the junction left unmatched. Germline CDR1 is SGHRS and CDR2 is YFSETQ. The CDR3 runs to 17 residues. CDR3 loop: CASSLRTSGRNTGELFF. CDR3 nucleotide sequence: TGCGCCAGCAGCTTACGGACTAGCGGGAGGAACACCGGGGAGCTGTTTTTT. The whole variable domain, filled in from reference TRBV5-1 and TRBJ2-2, reads KAGVTQTPRYLIKTRGQQVTLSCSPISGHRSVSWYQQTPGQGLQFLFEYFSETQRNKGNFPGRFSGRQFSNSRSEMNVSTLELGDSALYLCASSLRTSGRNTGELFFGEGSRLTVL.

The rearrangement links TRBV13 to TRBJ1-2; D remains ambiguous. The V gene's germline CDR1 is PRHDT and CDR2 FYEKMQ (reference sequence). Between the trimmed V and J ends, which lost 3 bases and 3 bases, there was a span of 14 bases. The CDR3 is made up of 15 amino acids. For the CDR3, the DNA is TGTGCCAGCAGCTTTTCCACAGCCGAAGACTATGGCTACACCTTC. Translation gives CASSFSTAEDYGYTF.

This clone appeared a single time. The V and J genes are TRBV3-1 (or the pseudogene TRBV3-2) and TRBJ1-1; D may be TRBD1 (5 bases). The CDR3 spans 16 residues. The V end was cut by 4 bases, the J end by 1 base, with 16 bases between. Germline V gene data show CDR1 as LGHDT and CDR2 as YNNKEL (reference sequence). The DNA of the CDR3 is TGTGCCAGCAGCCCCGAGCGGGGCCTGACGAACACTGAAGCTTTCTTT. It specifies CASSPERGLTNTEAFF.